The present T cell receptor beta chain was sequenced within a study of cytomegalovirus exposure and HLA in healthy donors. Overall study: Earlier sequencing of some 180 million T cells yielded 90 million to 140 million unique TCR beta sequences. The study placed 70% to 90% of its 398 genotyped donors in the Caucasian-associated ancestry cluster. Whole-study findings and limits: According to an earlier analysis, most TCR beta V segments yielded productive rearrangements about 90% or about 30% of the time. A later analysis revealed that TCR association rates differed between HLA loci, peaking at DRB1 and bottoming out at HLA-C.

With 60 Vbeta and 13 Jbeta primers, the PCR was carried out. Repertoires were generated with immunoSEQ multiplex PCR, while TCRdb's copy carries only in-frame clones and drops some. The sample records around 150,000 clones, around 74% being singletons. The length of the CDR3 is 14 residues. Germline V CDR1 and CDR2: SNHLY, FYNNEI. Germline trimming cut 9 bases from V and 4 bases from J; bases unmatched to any gene: 4. A few counts support this clone. Antigen unknown. The sequencing input was PBMCs. This chain joins TRBV2 and TRBJ2-5; 14 positions match TRBD2. The clonotype was recovered from a female donor in good health and CMV-seronegative. For the CDR3, the DNA is TGTGCCAGTTCGACTAGCGGGGGGGCAGAGACCCAGTACTTC. It encodes CASSTSGGAETQYF.